This is a list of T cell receptor beta chains from one sample in a study of shared T cell receptors in the human thymus. Using immunoSEQ multiplex PCR, the repertoire was profiled, and TCRdb retains in-frame clones only, with some absent. The sample holds 720,000 or so clones; 70% to 90% are singletons and the top ten take around 0.01%. This sample also belongs to another study, concerning human thymus T cells.

The sequenced material came from thymocytes. The receptor source for this set is a girl under three years old with a congenital heart defect. CDR3s include the opening cysteine and the closing phenylalanine or tryptophan. Fields, in order: clone size, D gene, V gene, J gene, CDR3 DNA, CDR3 protein. The D gene is left open where the match is weak. Clone size is given for some rows only: seen once, a few or many times, or a class if the clone is expanded.

>-|-|TRBV6-5|TRBJ1-1
TGTGCCAGCAGTTACAACAGAATGAACACTGAAGCTTTCTTT
CASSYNRMNTEAFF
>-|-|TRBV27|TRBJ1-5
TGTGCCAGCAGTTTGGAGGGCCCCGATAGCAATCAGCCCCAGCATTTT
CASSLEGPDSNQPQHF
>-|-|TRBV5-4|TRBJ1-1
TGTGCCAGCAGCTTGTTCAGATATAATAGCATGAACACTGAAGCTTTCTTT
CASSLFRYNSMNTEAFF
>once|-|TRBV4-1|TRBJ2-1
TGCGCCAGCAGCCAAACTGGGGGGGCCACATCCCATAACAATGAGCAGTTCTTC
CASSQTGGATSHNNEQFF
>-|-|TRBV7-9|TRBJ1-4
TGTGCCAGCAGCTTGAACAGCCGATGGGAAAAACTGTTTTTT
CASSLNSRWEKLFF
>-|TRBD1|TRBV6-1|TRBJ1-6
TGTGCCAGCAAGGGACAGGTCGGTAATTCACCCCTCCACTTT
CASKGQVGNSPLHF
>-|TRBD1|TRBV6-5|TRBJ1-2
TGTGCCAGCAGTGAAAGGGACAGCTATGGCTACACCTTC
CASSERDSYGYTF
>-|TRBD2|TRBV6-5|TRBJ2-1
TGTGCCAGTCGAAATAGCGGGGGGGCCGGATCGCAGCAGTTCTTC
CASRNSGGAGSQQFF
>-|-|TRBV25-1|TRBJ2-4
TGTGCCAGCAGTCAATATCTAGGACAATTTGGGGACATTCAGTACTTC
CASSQYLGQFGDIQYF
>-|-|TRBV18|TRBJ1-1
TGTGCCAGCCGCCCCACCGTCAGGGCATTCGAAGCTTTCTTT
CASRPTVRAFEAFF
>-|-|TRBV10-3|TRBJ1-2
TGTGCCATCAGTGTACAGGGCCCAGCTAACTATGGCTACACCTTC
CAISVQGPANYGYTF
>-|TRBD1|TRBV4-3|TRBJ2-3
TGCGCCAGCACCCGGGACAGACGCACAGATACGCAGTATTTT
CASTRDRRTDTQYF
>-|TRBD1|TRBV28|TRBJ2-2
TGTGCCAGCATCAGAACCCCCGACAGGGCGCCGACCGGGGAGCTGTTTTTT
CASIRTPDRAPTGELFF
>-|TRBD2|TRBV7-8|TRBJ2-1
TGTGCCAGCAGCTCGCCCAGCGGGGAGAACTACAATGAGCAGTTCTTC
CASSSPSGENYNEQFF
>-|-|TRBV12-5|TRBJ1-2
TGTGCTAGCACCGGAGGATATGGCTACACCTTC
CASTGGYGYTF
>-|-|TRBV6-1|TRBJ1-4
TGTGCCAGCAGTGAAGCGGGCAGGGTACCTAATGAAAAACTGTTTTTT
CASSEAGRVPNEKLFF
>-|TRBD1|TRBV4-2|TRBJ2-7
TGTGCCAGCGGGGGGGGACAGGGGACCGAGCAGTACTTC
CASGGGQGTEQYF
>-|TRBD2|TRBV5-8|TRBJ2-3
TGTGCCAGCAGCTTGGTTCTAGCGGGGAAGGGTTCAGATACGCAGTATTTT
CASSLVLAGKGSDTQYF
>-|TRBD1|TRBV6-6|TRBJ1-2
TGTGCCAGCAGTTTACAGGGGTGGGTTAACTATGGCTACACCTTC
CASSLQGWVNYGYTF
>-|TRBD2|TRBV19|TRBJ2-1
TGTGCCAGTAGTATGAGCGGGGGCGCCGTAATGGATGAGCAGTTCTTC
CASSMSGGAVMDEQFF
>-|-|TRBV6-5|TRBJ2-7
TGTGCCAGCAGCCCAGGGATTTTTCCTAGCTACGAGCAGTACTTC
CASSPGIFPSYEQYF
>few|-|TRBV19|TRBJ1-4
TGTGCCAGTAGTATAACAGGGAATGAAAAACTGTTTTTT
CASSITGNEKLFF
>-|-|TRBV5-6|TRBJ1-4
TGTGCCAGCAGCTTGGGTGGCCAGATGCTGCCGGGGGAGAAACTGTTTTTT
CASSLGGQMLPGEKLFF
>-|TRBD2|TRBV6-5|TRBJ2-7
TGTGCCAGCAGTTACCCAAGAGCGGGGGGGACTCCCGAGCAGTACTTC
CASSYPRAGGTPEQYF
>-|-|TRBV12-5|TRBJ2-7
TGTGCTAGTGGTTTCCGGACAGAGGGGATAGGCTACGAGCAGTACTTC
CASGFRTEGIGYEQYF
>-|-|TRBV5-1|TRBJ1-3
TGCGCCAGCAGCAAGACAGGCCTCTCTGGAAACACCATATATTTT
CASSKTGLSGNTIYF
>-|-|TRBV5-1|TRBJ1-1
TGCGCCAGCATGGACAGCAACACTGAAGCTTTCTTT
CASMDSNTEAFF
>-|TRBD2|TRBV4-1|TRBJ2-5
TGCGCCAGCAGCCAAGTTGGGGCGGGGGGGCAAGAGACCCAGTACTTC
CASSQVGAGGQETQYF
>-|-|TRBV7-2|TRBJ1-6
TGTGCCAGCAGCTTAGGTTGGGGCGGCGATAATTCACCCCTCCACTTT
CASSLGWGGDNSPLHF
>-|TRBD2|TRBV5-1|TRBJ2-1
TGCGCCAGCAGCCCCTTCAATTCTAGCGGGGTCAGCAATGAGCAGTTCTTC
CASSPFNSSGVSNEQFF
>once|-|TRBV5-1|TRBJ2-5
TGCGCCAGCAGTTTTTTGCAGGTCCGCCAAGAGACCCAGTACTTC
CASSFLQVRQETQYF
>-|TRBD1|TRBV4-3|TRBJ2-7
TGCGCCAGCAGCCATTACAGGGGGAAAGACGAGCAGTACTTC
CASSHYRGKDEQYF
>-|-|TRBV19|TRBJ1-5
TGTGCCAGTAGTATAGTGGGCCCCCTTGGCAATCAGCCCCAGCATTTT
CASSIVGPLGNQPQHF
>-|-|TRBV7-2|TRBJ1-4
TGTGCCAGCAGCTCAATGACAGGATTACCTGCAACTAATGAAAAACTGTTTTTT
CASSSMTGLPATNEKLFF
>-|TRBD1|TRBV4-1|TRBJ1-5
TGCGCCAGCAGCCAGGGGTCGACAGGGCGGGAAGGGAATCAGCCCCAGCATTTT
CASSQGSTGREGNQPQHF
>-|TRBD2|TRBV5-1|TRBJ2-3
TGCGCCAGCAGCTTGCTTTGTCGCGGGGGGAATGGTAGCACAGATACGCAGTATTTT
CASSLLCRGGNGSTDTQYF
>-|-|TRBV7-6|TRBJ1-3
TGTGCCAGCAGCTTAGGCGGAACCTCTGGAAACACCATATATTTT
CASSLGGTSGNTIYF
>-|-|TRBV14|TRBJ1-1
TGTGCCAGCAGCCAACAGAACACTGAAGCTTTCTTT
CASSQQNTEAFF